The T cell receptor (beta chain) described here comes from a study of blood T cell repertoires in COVID-19 (dated by TCRdb to between 2020 and 2021). A note on the overall study: The collaborator samples originated in the United States, Italy and Spain and spanned the acute and convalescent phases of COVID-19. The repertoires were released in a freely available public database intended as a resource for research on the immune response to SARS-CoV-2. The prospective study material was composed of cDNA or gDNA derived from T cells, B-cell-depleted T cells, or PBMCs. A de-identified subject ID, COVID-19 status, age in years and sex were almost always included in the sample metadata. The dataset comprised deeply sampled blood TCRbeta repertoires from subjects exposed to, actively infected with, or recovered from COVID-19. HLA class I and class II types, where available, came from metadata supplied by the sample provider rather than from assay-based typing. The samples were drawn from two sources: the first 160 participants of the ongoing ImmuneRACE study, and some 1,300 subjects contributed by 6 global collaborators.

Details on this clone: Its antigen is not yet known. No base-level quality is on record; no much larger clone is a single base apart.

The CDR3 holds 13 amino acids from the cysteine to the phenylalanine. CDR3 DNA is the only sequence kept; it has 39 bases, read in frame from the first base. The germline V gene encodes CDR1 SNHLY and CDR2 FYNNEI. For this chain, trimming is 8 bases at the V end and 4 bases at the J end, and the number of junction bases without a gene match is 4. TCRbeta CDR3 regions were amplified from genomic DNA using the immunoSEQ Assay, a bias-controlled multiplex PCR. The study's processing was this. The number of nucleated cells in each sample was estimated by amplification of reference gene primers within the assay. To quantify the absolute abundance of each unique TCRbeta CDR3 rearrangement, sequence reads were collapsed and filtered. Productive Simpson clonality was computed per sample as the square root of Simpson's diversity index over productive rearrangements. Sourced from immuneACCESS, this table was stored by TCRdb with only in-frame sequences that have V and J called. A share of the clones is absent; for the studies checked, an unresolved V gene accounts for under half, and the remainder has no known explanation. V and J calls and clone size are copied from that table; D and trimming were computed from the DNA. This sample has about 260,000 clones in its table, and about 85% of those were observed once. The top ten constitute about 3% of the sample.

Participants in the prospective study were enrolled through a virtual design, were aged about 18 to 100 years, and lived in fewer than 30 United States geographic areas. Cohort assignment in the prospective study relied on participant-reported clinical history from a screening survey and a study questionnaire. ImmuneRACE Cohort 3 recovered participants were defined by two consecutive negative NP/OP PCR tests, healthcare professional clearance, or symptom resolution. Each participant in the prospective study had whole blood, serum and a nasopharyngeal or oropharyngeal swab collected by mobile phlebotomists. Participants in the prospective study had the option to provide additional blood draws and questionnaires over a roughly 2-month period. Before DNA extraction, prospective study blood samples were shipped either frozen or at room temperature. Study-wide conclusions, independent of this receptor: The amount of clinical and demographic metadata varied by source and participant and was provided uncurated.

Sequencing was carried out using PBMCs or T cells enriched from blood (not recorded which). The TCR originated in a woman between 50 and 59 years old who had recovered from COVID-19. The chain employs TRBV2 and TRBJ2-7; 11 middle bases align to TRBD1. For the CDR3, the sequence is CASRTGGAYEQYF. The base sequence is TGTGCCAGCCGGACAGGGGGCGCGTACGAGCAGTACTTC.